This passage covers 20 T cell receptor beta chains from one sample sequenced in a study of early T cells in non-severe SARS-CoV-2 infection. Each CDR3 protein gets one entry after TCRdb re-called the 5' RACE reads with MiXCR. Of 88,000 or so distinct CDR3 sequences in the sample, 15% are singletons; the top ten hold around 6%. Specimen: whole blood. The receptors here all came from an adult who was a healthcare worker with PCR-confirmed SARS-CoV-2 infection or an uninfected control (not recorded which).

This clonotype was picked up many times. This chain links TRBV12-3 or TRBV12-4 with TRBJ2-7, with unresolved D. Between the trimmed V and J ends, which lost 5 bases and 3 bases, there was a span of 5 bases. This CDR3 contains 11 residues. This chain's CDR3 is CASSRGYEQYF. The CDR3 nucleotides are TGTGCCAGCAGTCGCGGCTACGAGCAGTACTTC.

The rearrangement joins TRBV20-1 to TRBJ2-3, with 13 bases fitting TRBD2. V lost 5 bases, J lost 0 bases, and 2 bases stayed unmatched. There are 15 residues in the CDR3. Germline CDR1 is DFQATT and CDR2 is SNEGSKA (reference sequence). The DNA of the CDR3 is TGCAGTGCTTGGACTAGCGGGGGTAGCACAGATACGCAGTATTTT. Translating it yields CSAWTSGGSTDTQYF.

The chain combines TRBV28 with TRBJ2-7; D remains ambiguous. The V end was cut by 3 bases, the J end by 3 bases, with 6 bases between. There are 12 residues in the CDR3. Germline CDR1 and CDR2: MDHEN and SYDVKM. The CDR3 loop reads CASSFRVYEQYF. CDR3 DNA sequence: TGTGCCAGCAGTTTCCGGGTCTACGAGCAGTACTTC.

This clonotype has more than one count but fewer than ten. The genes are TRBV11-2 and TRBJ1-1, with a possible D match to TRBD1 (6 bases). The CDR3 is 13 amino acids. The V gene's germline CDR1 is SGHAT and CDR2 FQNNGV. Trimming cost V 5 bases and J 0 bases, with 7 bases left between them. The CDR3 loop reads CASSGQLNTEAFF. CDR3 DNA: TGTGCCAGCAGCGGACAGTTGAACACTGAAGCTTTCTTT.

The chain combines TRBV29-1 with TRBJ2-7; the D gene is possibly TRBD1 (6 bases). The CDR3 length is 12 residues. Germline assignment: CDR1 SQVTM and CDR2 ANQGSEA. V was shortened by 6 bases and J by 7 bases, with 16 bases between the two germline ends. The CDR3 DNA sequence: TGCAGCGTAGAAACAGGGACGCGAGAGCAGTACTTC. It codes for CSVETGTREQYF.

This clonotype was recorded a few times. The J gene is TRBJ2-5, the V gene TRBV7-7, with a weak D call TRBD2 (7 bases). Per the germline V gene, CDR1 is SSHAT and CDR2 is FNYEAQ (reference sequence). The CDR3 totals 15 residues. V was clipped by 5 bases and J by 1 base, with 14 bases between them. CDR3: CASSPGEGLQETQYF. The CDR3, as DNA: TGTGCCAGCAGCCCAGGGGAGGGCCTCCAAGAGACCCAGTACTTC. The full variable domain, its missing parts supplied by reference TRBV7-7 and TRBJ2-5, is GAGVSQSPRYKVTKRGQDVTLRCDPISSHATLYWYQQALGQGPEFLTYFNYEAQPDKSGLPSDRFSAERPEGSISTLTIQRTEQRDSAMYRCASSPGEGLQETQYFGPGTRLLVL.

In this sample, this clonotype turned up many times. The gene calls are TRBV7-7 and TRBJ2-7; a weak D match, TRBD2 (5 bases). This CDR3 is 15 amino acids long. Trimming took 11 bases from V and 2 from J, leaving 22 bases between them. Germline lookup yields CDR1 SSHAT and CDR2 FNYEAQ (reference sequence). The CDR3 sequence: CASSKGPGPTYEQYF. CDR3 DNA sequence: TGTGCCTCTAGCAAGGGCCCAGGCCCTACCTACGAGCAGTACTTC.

J is TRBJ1-5 and V is TRBV3-1, with D perhaps matching TRBD1 (5 bases). The CDR3 is 15 amino acids. Germline values: CDR1 LGHDT, CDR2 YNNKEL (reference sequence). V lost 8 bases to trimming and J lost 3 bases, with 17 bases between them. CDR3 sequence: CASSHGGSNNQPQHF. The CDR3 DNA follows: TGTGCCAGCTCACATGGGGGGTCGAACAATCAGCCCCAGCATTTT.

There are a few counts of this clonotype. This rearrangement joins TRBV11-2 to TRBJ2-5; no definite D call. CDR1 SGHAT and CDR2 FQNNGV come from the germline V gene. The CDR3 loop spans 13 amino acids. Deletions cut 3 bases from V and 5 bases from J, with 10 bases between. The CDR3 region is CASSFSTMETQYF. The CDR3 DNA follows: TGTGCCAGCAGCTTTAGCACGATGGAGACCCAGTACTTC. The whole variable domain, filled in from reference TRBV11-2 and TRBJ2-5, reads EAGVAQSPRYKIIEKRQSVAFWCNPISGHATLYWYQQILGQGPKLLIQFQNNGVVDDSQLPKDRFSAERLKGVDSTLKIQPAKLEDSAVYLCASSFSTMETQYFGPGTRLLVL.

In this sample, this clonotype turned up a few times. The rearrangement links TRBV6-2 or TRBV6-3 to TRBJ2-1, with D perhaps matching TRBD2 (6 bases). Deletions cut 8 bases from V and 3 bases from J, with 14 bases between. Germline CDR1 MNHEY, CDR2 SVGEGT. The CDR3 has 14 residues. For the CDR3, the DNA is TGTGCCAGCCGGGGGTTTTCTAGCTACAATGAGCAGTTCTTC. Translating gives CASRGFSSYNEQFF.

This chain connects TRBV6-6 to TRBJ2-7; unclear D gene. Trimming cost V 6 bases and J 7 bases, with 16 bases left between them. This CDR3 region has 13 residues. Germline V gene lookup returns CDR1 MNHNY and CDR2 SVGAGI (reference sequence). The CDR3 DNA sequence: TGTGCCAGCAGCCTGACCGGGCTGGGGGAGCAGTACTTC. Translation: CASSLTGLGEQYF.

This clonotype was counted ten times or more. V is TRBV6-1 and J is TRBJ1-5; D perhaps matches TRBD1 (6 bases). The germline V and J ends were trimmed by 6 bases and 9 bases, with 12 bases remaining between them. The CDR3 covers 12 residues. Germline V lookup: CDR1 MNHNS, CDR2 SASEGT. DNA of the CDR3: TGTGCCAGCAGCACTAACAGGGCGCCCCAGCATTTT. It yields the protein CASSTNRAPQHF.

This clonotype showed up just a few times. The chain couples TRBV18 to TRBJ1-2, with TRBD1 identical over 7 bases. Germline-derived CDR1 and CDR2 are KGHSH and LQKENI. The CDR3 runs to 14 residues. The V gene end was trimmed by 4 bases and the J gene end by 0 bases; junction bases not matched to a gene: 2. CDR3 sequence: CASSRDRTNYGYTF. The CDR3 DNA reads as TGTGCCAGCTCACGGGACAGAACTAACTATGGCTACACCTTC.

The gene calls are TRBV5-1 and TRBJ2-1; 12 bases are a match to TRBD2. In germline, CDR1 is SGHRS, CDR2 YFSETQ. Trimming cost V 7 bases and J 10 bases; bases outside gene matches: 12. This CDR3 has 15 residues. The CDR3 loop reads CASGPTSGSSGEQFF. Here the CDR3 DNA reads TGCGCCAGCGGACCGACTAGCGGGAGCTCTGGGGAGCAGTTCTTC. The whole variable domain, filled in from reference TRBV5-1 and TRBJ2-1, reads KAGVTQTPRYLIKTRGQQVTLSCSPISGHRSVSWYQQTPGQGLQFLFEYFSETQRNKGNFPGRFSGRQFSNSRSEMNVSTLELGDSALYLCASGPTSGSSGEQFFGPGTRLTVL.

V and J are TRBV20-1 and TRBJ2-5, with 12 bases lining up with TRBD2. The CDR3 sequence is 17 residues long. Per germline, CDR1 DFQATT and CDR2 SNEGSKA (reference sequence). The V segment lost 0 bases and the J segment 0 bases; nucleotides outside the gene matches: 5. CDR3: CSARDVGTSGYQETQYF. In nucleotides, the CDR3 is TGCAGTGCTAGAGATGTCGGGACTAGCGGGTACCAAGAGACCCAGTACTTC.

The rearrangement joins TRBV4-1 to TRBJ2-7, with 9 bases aligning to TRBD2. The CDR3 is made up of 14 amino acids. Germline V gene sequence: CDR1 MGHRA, CDR2 YSYEKL. After removal of 1 base from V and 4 bases from J, the junction contained 2 bases not matched to a gene. CDR3 bases: TGCGCCAGCAGCCAAGTAGCGGGAGAGTACGAGCAGTACTTC. Translating gives CASSQVAGEYEQYF.

This clonotype was detected only a few times. The genes are TRBV7-9 and TRBJ2-2, with 8 bases fitting TRBD1. V shed 5 bases, J shed 0 bases, and the junction held 5 bases outside the gene matches. The CDR3 spans 16 residues. CDR1 and CDR2 from the germline V gene are SEHNR and FQNEAQ (reference sequence). Here the CDR3 reads CASSRQGSANTGELFF. CDR3 bases: TGTGCCAGCAGCAGACAGGGGTCCGCGAACACCGGGGAGCTGTTTTTT. The complete variable domain, with remaining parts taken from reference TRBV7-9 and TRBJ2-2, reads DTGVSQNPRHKITKRGQNVTFRCDPISEHNRLYWYRQTLGQGPEFLTYFQNEAQLEKSRLLSDRFSAERPKGSFSTLEIQRTEQGDSAMYLCASSRQGSANTGELFFGEGSRLTVL.

This sequence joins TRBV13 and TRBJ2-1; D possibly matches TRBD1 or TRBD2 (5 bases each). This CDR3 has 14 residues. CDR1 is PRHDT and CDR2 is FYEKMQ in the germline V gene (reference sequence). V shed 5 bases and J shed 8 bases, with 16 bases lying between them. The CDR3 nucleotides read TGTGCCAGCAGCCCGGGACCCCTAGGGGATGAGCAGTTCTTC. The encoded protein is CASSPGPLGDEQFF.

In this sample, this clonotype turned up a few times. The rearrangement links TRBV29-1 to TRBJ1-1; no clear D gene. V was shortened by 1 base and J by 0 bases, with 15 bases between the two germline ends. Germline CDR1 reads SQVTM; CDR2 reads ANQGSEA. The CDR3 covers 16 residues. The CDR3 DNA reads as TGCAGCGTTGAAGGAGCCAGGACGGGGATGAACACTGAAGCTTTCTTT. Protein: CSVEGARTGMNTEAFF.

The genes are TRBV18 and TRBJ2-1; 8 bases agree with TRBD1. V lost 3 bases and J lost 8; bases outside the gene matches: 6. Germline CDR1 KGHSH, CDR2 LQKENI. The length of the CDR3 is 14 residues. CDR3 region: CASSPLDRGYEQFF. CDR3 nucleotide sequence: TGTGCCAGCTCACCCCTTGACAGGGGATATGAGCAGTTCTTC.